This T cell receptor (beta chain) was captured in a study of beta chain features in type 1 diabetes. Points from the study as a whole: HLA effects on TCRB rearrangement stayed unresolved here. TCRB CDR3s were moderately but significantly shorter in Type 1 diabetes patients in all four CD4+ subsets.

The sample holds a few counts of this clone. Its antigen is undetermined. Germline lookup yields CDR1 GTSNPN and CDR2 SVGIG (reference sequence). This CDR3 is built from 15 residues. Trimming removed 4 bases from V and 5 bases from J; junction bases left unmatched: 14. The isolated RNA, all of it, was reverse transcribed, so expressed TCRB transcripts were what got sequenced. Some clones are missing from TCRdb's copy, which holds only in-frame ones; the method was immunoSEQ multiplex PCR. The data show 330,000 or so clones, about 12% seen once. Researchers reported sorting CD4+ naive, central memory, regulatory and stem cell-like memory cells via CD45RO/CCR7/CD25/CD127/CD95/CD27.

The chain couples TRBV30 to TRBJ2-7, with TRBD2 matching over 7 bases. The sample taken for sequencing was naive CD4+ T cells from blood. The TCR sequence derives from a woman in her late teens or twenties with type 1 diabetes. The CDR3 reads CAWTRREKLWDEQYF. CDR3 coding DNA: TGTGCCTGGACCCGGCGGGAGAAGCTCTGGGACGAGCAGTACTTC.